The subject of this entry is one T cell receptor beta chain. This clonotype turned up a few times. Its binding antigen is unknown. No base qualities exist here, and no much larger clone lies one base off it. The CDR3 spans 11 residues, from the cysteine through the phenylalanine. Only the CDR3 part of the read is kept: 33 bases, read in frame from the first base. The junction shows trimming of 6 bases on V and 5 bases on J, plus 10 bases between the germline ends. Based on the germline V gene (reference sequence), the CDR1 and CDR2 sequences are DFQATT and SNEGSKA. Library generation was performed with 5' RACE. The sequencer listed for this sample is Illumina HiSeq 2000. A universal primer binding site was added through template switching, and the final cDNA carried a unique molecular identifier so that TCR cDNA molecules could be counted accurately. Specific primers in the conserved constant-segment region were used to synthesize first-strand cDNA for TCR alpha and beta chains. To control for contamination, every cDNA library was double barcoded, receiving both a SMART-Mk sample barcode and Illumina barcodes. TruSeq adapter sequences along with Illumina sample barcodes were introduced in two successive PCR steps. Sequencing of the TCR alpha and beta cDNA libraries was done on the Illumina HiSeq platform using custom primers. The study's own analysis went as follows. MiGEC processed the raw reads to extract unique molecular identifiers, while MiXCR was used to determine the CDR3 positions. For each individual, recombination models were inferred using an EM algorithm with the repgenHMM and IGoR tools. The tcR package in R was used for shared clonotype analysis, with sharing normalized by the product of cloneset sizes. To study raw recombination free of thymic and clonal selection effects, out-of-frame nonproductive sequences were analyzed. TCRdb's own reprocessing of the public reads used fastp at Q25 and MiXCR and kept productive beta chains. CDR3 protein sequences are deduplicated, and each keeps its most common genes and DNA. These V and J calls originate from TCRdb's pipeline instead of the authors' own analysis. The sample data list just over 450,000 distinct CDR3 sequences, and approximately 15% of these were observed just once. The top ten hold around 0.48% of the sample.

Every donor in the study was a healthy Caucasian. Three pairs of female monozygotic twins, all aged roughly 18 to 29 years, were included in the twin cohort. Positive isolation kits from Invitrogen were used to isolate CD4+ and CD8+ T cell populations. This sample was included in a study of identical twins (dated by TCRdb to 2016 to 2017). Regarding the complete study: TCR alpha and beta repertoires from monozygotic twins, unrelated adults of various ages and cord blood were deep-sequenced to test whether fetal clonotypes persist. To rule out contamination, replicate twin experiments were performed at different times with different library preparation protocols. Broad study findings and their caveats: A weaker excess of twin sharing was found in beta out-of-frame sequences because the signal-to-noise ratio was lowered by fewer shared sequences. Conclusions relied on cross-sectional statistical analysis, since the same donors could not be followed over many years. Compared with coincidental sharing between unrelated individuals, out-of-frame TCR alpha sequences shared between twins had an excess of sequences with low generation probability. In monozygotic twins, recombination models systematically underestimated out-of-frame TCR alpha sharing, but the models matched the sharing seen between unrelated individuals. Invariant T cells such as MAIT and iNKT could partly confound zero-insertion analyses, though diverse VJ usage argued against this for most clonotypes. Fewer insertions were carried by abundant cord blood beta clonotypes, a similar but weaker trend appeared in young adult naive repertoires, and no such trend appeared in memory repertoires.

This same sample was also part of a study on yellow fever vaccine responses in identical twins. The second paper states: According to the authors, the vaccine-induced T cell response in identical twins seemed to be partly convergent and partly specific to each individual. In identical twins, the study followed T cell clones that responded to the vaccine with precision.

The chain was built from TRBV20-1 and TRBJ1-1, with an unclear D gene assignment. The receptor's source is a woman between 18 and 29 years old in good health. Sequenced: CD4+ T cells sorted from blood. The CDR3 region has the sequence CSATLWTEAFF. The nucleotide sequence reads as follows: TGCAGTGCCACGCTTTGGACTGAAGCTTTCTTT.